A selection of T cell receptor beta chains follows, all from one sample in a study of CD8+ T cells in alopecia areata. Method: immunoSEQ multiplex PCR; TCRdb's copy keeps in-frame clones and lacks some. The repertoire holds approximately 66,000 clones, with roughly 61% as singletons. The specimen was CD8+ T cells sorted from blood, collected at week 0. The origin of the receptors is a human donor with alopecia areata. Each CDR3 is given with its conserved first and last residue. The order of the fields is V gene, J gene, CDR3 length, D gene, clone size, CDR3 protein, CDR3 DNA. The D gene is left open where the match is weak. Only part of the rows carry a size: once, few, many, or a class if the clone is expanded.

V: TRBV27; J: TRBJ1-1; length: 15; D: NA; size: once; CDR3: CASSLRGAYHTEAFF; DNA: TGTGCCAGCAGTTTAAGGGGGGCCTATCACACTGAAGCTTTCTTT
V: TRBV7-9; J: TRBJ2-7; length: 11; D: NA; size: NA; CDR3: CASYGGYEQYF; DNA: TGTGCCAGCTACGGCGGTTACGAGCAGTACTTC
V: TRBV19; J: TRBJ2-7; length: 15; D: TRBD1; size: NA; CDR3: CASSLPGTGGSEQYF; DNA: TGTGCCAGTAGTCTCCCCGGGACAGGGGGCAGCGAGCAGTACTTC
V: TRBV4-1; J: TRBJ1-6; length: 16; D: NA; size: few; CDR3: CASSQVSVRGDSPLHF; DNA: TGCGCCAGCAGCCAAGTGTCTGTCAGGGGTGATTCACCCCTCCACTTT
V: TRBV28; J: TRBJ1-1; length: 14; D: NA; size: few; CDR3: CASSFRGLSTEAFF; DNA: TGTGCCAGCAGTTTTAGAGGTTTATCGACCGAAGCTTTCTTT
V: TRBV6-5; J: TRBJ1-2; length: 15; D: TRBD1; size: NA; CDR3: CASSETQGARYGYTF; DNA: TGTGCCAGCAGCGAAACACAGGGGGCGCGGTATGGCTACACCTTC
V: TRBV7-2; J: TRBJ2-7; length: 15; D: NA; size: NA; CDR3: CASSFIGGSLYEQYF; DNA: TGTGCCAGCAGCTTTATTGGAGGGTCATTATACGAGCAGTACTTC
V: TRBV29-1; J: TRBJ2-3; length: 17; D: TRBD2; size: NA; CDR3: CSVEDSSGRTYTDTQYF; DNA: TGCAGCGTTGAAGACTCTAGCGGGAGGACCTACACAGATACGCAGTATTTT
V: TRBV11-2; J: TRBJ1-1; length: 16; D: TRBD1; size: NA; CDR3: CASSLVSRARGTEAFF; DNA: TGTGCCAGCAGCTTAGTCAGTAGAGCCAGGGGGACTGAAGCTTTCTTT
V: TRBV5-1; J: TRBJ1-5; length: 14; D: TRBD1; size: NA; CDR3: CASSLTGDNQPQHF; DNA: TGCGCCAGCAGCCTCACAGGGGACAATCAGCCCCAGCATTTT
V: TRBV2; J: TRBJ2-7; length: 16; D: TRBD1; size: once; CDR3: CASSEAPDRESHEQYF; DNA: TGTGCCAGCAGTGAAGCTCCCGACAGGGAGAGCCACGAGCAGTACTTC
V: TRBV5-6; J: TRBJ2-6; length: 15; D: NA; size: NA; CDR3: CASSFQGDGANVLTF; DNA: TGTGCCAGCAGCTTCCAAGGGGATGGGGCCAACGTCCTGACTTTC
V: TRBV30; J: TRBJ2-6; length: 14; D: NA; size: NA; CDR3: CAWGDGAGANVLTF; DNA: TGTGCCTGGGGGGATGGAGCTGGGGCCAACGTCCTGACTTTC
V: TRBV2; J: TRBJ1-2; length: 15; D: TRBD1; size: NA; CDR3: CASIPRTGGAFGYTF; DNA: TGTGCCAGCATCCCGAGGACAGGGGGCGCGTTTGGCTACACCTTC
V: TRBV27; J: TRBJ2-1; length: 14; D: NA; size: few; CDR3: CASSLRQEGDEQFF; DNA: TGTGCCAGCAGTTTGCGACAGGAAGGTGATGAGCAGTTCTTC
V: TRBV29-1; J: TRBJ2-3; length: 17; D: TRBD2; size: NA; CDR3: CSVGGLAGGPKADTQYF; DNA: TGCAGCGTCGGAGGACTAGCGGGGGGGCCAAAGGCAGATACGCAGTATTTT
V: TRBV6-5; J: TRBJ2-1; length: 15; D: NA; size: NA; CDR3: CASSYGRSGYNEQFF; DNA: TGTGCCAGCAGTTACGGTCGGAGTGGCTACAATGAGCAGTTCTTC
V: TRBV30; J: TRBJ1-2; length: 13; D: NA; size: NA; CDR3: CAWTMVENYGYTF; DNA: TGTGCCTGGACCATGGTGGAGAACTATGGCTACACCTTC
V: TRBV28; J: TRBJ2-7; length: 16; D: TRBD2; size: NA; CDR3: CASSYPLAGPTYEQYF; DNA: TGTGCCAGCAGCTACCCTCTAGCGGGCCCGACCTACGAGCAGTACTTC
V: TRBV4-1; J: TRBJ2-7; length: 15; D: NA; size: NA; CDR3: CASSQEGGSFYEQYF; DNA: TGCGCCAGCAGCCAAGAAGGGGGGAGCTTTTACGAGCAGTACTTC
V: TRBV7-2; J: TRBJ1-1; length: 16; D: NA; size: NA; CDR3: CASSLEAHRMNTEAFF; DNA: TGTGCCAGCAGCTTAGAGGCCCACAGGATGAACACTGAAGCTTTCTTT
V: TRBV5-1; J: TRBJ2-6; length: 19; D: NA; size: NA; CDR3: CASSRSSGAVGSGANVLTF; DNA: TGCGCCAGCAGCAGATCTTCCGGGGCCGTCGGCTCTGGGGCCAACGTCCTGACTTTC
V: TRBV5-6; J: TRBJ2-5; length: 16; D: TRBD2; size: NA; CDR3: CASSKGLAGPQETQYF; DNA: TGTGCCAGCAGCAAGGGACTAGCGGGGCCTCAAGAGACCCAGTACTTC
V: TRBV29-1; J: TRBJ2-1; length: 14; D: TRBD2; size: NA; CDR3: CSVELAGAYNEQFF; DNA: TGCAGCGTTGAACTAGCGGGGGCGTACAATGAGCAGTTCTTC
V: TRBV6-6; J: TRBJ1-2; length: 15; D: TRBD1; size: NA; CDR3: CASSYAPGQGDGYTF; DNA: TGTGCCAGCAGTTATGCCCCGGGACAGGGGGATGGCTACACCTTC
V: TRBV7-6; J: TRBJ1-1; length: 15; D: NA; size: NA; CDR3: CASSFATTGNTEAFF; DNA: TGTGCCAGCAGCTTCGCCACCACGGGGAACACTGAAGCTTTCTTT
V: TRBV30; J: TRBJ1-2; length: 12; D: NA; size: NA; CDR3: CAWIKTPHGYTF; DNA: TGTGCCTGGATAAAGACTCCGCATGGCTACACCTTC
V: TRBV5-1; J: TRBJ2-7; length: 13; D: NA; size: NA; CDR3: CASSLALAHEQYF; DNA: TGCGCCAGCAGCTTGGCCCTAGCCCACGAGCAGTACTTC
V: TRBV4-1; J: TRBJ2-1; length: 15; D: TRBD2; size: few; CDR3: CASSNPSGAYNEQFF; DNA: TGCGCCAGCAGTAATCCTAGCGGGGCCTACAATGAGCAGTTCTTC
V: TRBV5-6; J: TRBJ2-3; length: 12; D: NA; size: NA; CDR3: CASTSSTDTQYF; DNA: TGTGCCAGCACAAGCAGCACAGATACGCAGTATTTT
V: TRBV27; J: TRBJ2-1; length: 15; D: NA; size: NA; CDR3: CASSLSMRGDNEQFF; DNA: TGTGCCAGCAGTTTATCTATGAGAGGGGACAATGAGCAGTTCTTC
V: TRBV4-3; J: TRBJ1-1; length: 15; D: NA; size: few; CDR3: CASSQDHGYLTEAFF; DNA: TGCGCCAGCAGCCAAGATCATGGGTACCTCACTGAAGCTTTCTTT
V: TRBV29-1; J: TRBJ2-1; length: 12; D: NA; size: few; CDR3: CSARVGYNEQFF; DNA: TGCAGCGCTAGGGTCGGTTACAATGAGCAGTTCTTC
V: TRBV7-9; J: TRBJ2-3; length: 13; D: TRBD2; size: few; CDR3: CASSGTSSDTQYF; DNA: TGTGCCAGCAGCGGGACTAGTTCGGATACGCAGTATTTT
V: TRBV6-5; J: TRBJ2-1; length: 13; D: NA; size: NA; CDR3: CASSYGGKHEQFF; DNA: TGTGCCAGCAGTTACGGAGGGAAGCATGAGCAGTTCTTC
V: TRBV9; J: TRBJ2-3; length: 16; D: NA; size: NA; CDR3: CASSVSSGPFTDTQYF; DNA: TGTGCCAGCAGCGTATCCAGCGGGCCCTTCACAGATACGCAGTATTTT
V: TRBV13; J: TRBJ1-2; length: 15; D: NA; size: few; CDR3: CASSQRIQTNYGYTF; DNA: TGTGCCAGCAGCCAACGGATCCAAACTAACTATGGCTACACCTTC
V: TRBV4-1; J: TRBJ2-2; length: 16; D: NA; size: few; CDR3: CASSQVFQGWAGELFF; DNA: TGCGCCAGCAGCCAAGTTTTCCAGGGATGGGCCGGGGAGCTGTTTTTT
V: TRBV4-1; J: TRBJ2-7; length: 13; D: NA; size: NA; CDR3: CASSQVFLVEQYF; DNA: TGCGCCAGCAGCCAAGTTTTCCTAGTCGAGCAGTACTTC
V: TRBV18; J: TRBJ1-5; length: 16; D: NA; size: few; CDR3: CASSPMGSDSNQPQHF; DNA: TGTGCCAGCTCACCAATGGGGTCCGATAGCAATCAGCCCCAGCATTTT
V: TRBV2; J: TRBJ2-1; length: 12; D: NA; size: few; CDR3: CASSVGSEEQFF; DNA: TGTGCCAGCAGTGTAGGTAGCGAGGAGCAGTTCTTC
V: TRBV4-1; J: TRBJ2-5; length: 13; D: NA; size: NA; CDR3: CASSQVLGETQYF; DNA: TGCGCCAGCAGCCAAGTACTGGGAGAGACCCAGTACTTC
V: TRBV7-2; J: TRBJ2-7; length: 15; D: NA; size: NA; CDR3: CASSSFSTMGYEQYF; DNA: TGTGCCAGCAGCTCCTTCTCAACGATGGGGTACGAGCAGTACTTC
V: TRBV7-8; J: TRBJ2-5; length: 15; D: NA; size: NA; CDR3: CASSLEWGPQETQYF; DNA: TGTGCCAGCAGCTTGGAGTGGGGGCCTCAAGAGACCCAGTACTTC
V: TRBV9; J: TRBJ2-2; length: 17; D: NA; size: NA; CDR3: CASSARQSPLDTGELFF; DNA: TGTGCCAGCAGCGCGAGACAGTCTCCACTGGACACCGGGGAGCTGTTTTTT
V: TRBV5-1; J: TRBJ1-2; length: 15; D: NA; size: few; CDR3: CASSPEAQENYGYTF; DNA: TGCGCCAGCAGCCCAGAGGCCCAAGAGAACTATGGCTACACCTTC
V: TRBV29-1; J: TRBJ2-6; length: 14; D: TRBD1; size: NA; CDR3: CSAADREVGNVLTF; DNA: TGCAGCGCCGCGGACAGGGAAGTAGGCAACGTCCTGACTTTC